A single sample is the source of the 5 T cell receptor beta chains below, sequenced in a study of shared clonotypes between healthy human individuals. The protocol was immunoSEQ multiplex PCR, while the TCRdb copy is restricted to in-frame clones and leaves out a portion. The sample records roughly 890,000 clones, around 93% being singletons. In the naive CD8 group, cells lacked CD45RO and were positively selected for CCR7, so terminally differentiated effector memory CD45RA+ cells were left out. The material sequenced was naive CD8+ T cells sorted from blood. These receptors came from a man younger than 40 in good health.

V gene TRBV30 combines with J gene TRBJ2-3; D not certain. Germline V gene data show CDR1 as GTSNPN and CDR2 as SVGIG (reference sequence). The V gene lost 0 bases and the J gene lost 6 bases, with 13 bases spanning the gap. This CDR3 region has 14 residues. In DNA form, the CDR3 reads TGTGCCTGGAGTGTGCTGGGGTTGGGGGATACGCAGTATTTT. Protein sequence: CAWSVLGLGDTQYF.

The chain couples TRBV11-2 to TRBJ2-1; TRBD2 matches 13 bases. V shed 4 bases and J 5 bases; nucleotides not matched to a gene: 11. The CDR3 spans 18 residues. Germline loops: CDR1 SGHAT, CDR2 FQNNGV. The CDR3 DNA sequence: TGTGCCAGCAGCTCCGGGACTAGCGGGACACCTCGTGACAATGAGCAGTTCTTC. Its protein product is CASSSGTSGTPRDNEQFF.

J is TRBJ2-1 and V is TRBV11-3; D is ambiguous. In germline, CDR1 is SGHNT, CDR2 YENEEA. V lost 1 base to trimming and J lost 5 bases, with 9 bases between them. This CDR3 contains 14 residues. CDR3 bases: TGTGCCAGCAGCTTAGGAAGCTGGGACAATGAGCAGTTCTTC. Its translation is CASSLGSWDNEQFF.

The chain is built from TRBV9 and TRBJ2-1; no reliable D call. Germline CDR1 and CDR2: SGDLS and YYNGEE. The CDR3 runs 17 residues. Trimming left V 0 bases short and J 0 bases short, with 13 bases between. CDR3 DNA: TGTGCCAGCAGCGTAGCCCTAGGTGAGAGCTCCTACAATGAGCAGTTCTTC. It codes for CASSVALGESSYNEQFF.

The chain uses TRBV7-9 and TRBJ2-1, with unresolved D. Between the trimmed V and J ends, which lost 1 base and 8 bases, there was a span of 18 bases. The length of the CDR3 is 16 residues. The germline V gene encodes CDR1 SEHNR and CDR2 FQNEAQ (reference sequence). CDR3 in amino acids: CASSLVQRADGYEQFF. Here the CDR3 DNA reads TGTGCCAGCAGCTTAGTACAACGCGCGGATGGTTATGAGCAGTTCTTC.